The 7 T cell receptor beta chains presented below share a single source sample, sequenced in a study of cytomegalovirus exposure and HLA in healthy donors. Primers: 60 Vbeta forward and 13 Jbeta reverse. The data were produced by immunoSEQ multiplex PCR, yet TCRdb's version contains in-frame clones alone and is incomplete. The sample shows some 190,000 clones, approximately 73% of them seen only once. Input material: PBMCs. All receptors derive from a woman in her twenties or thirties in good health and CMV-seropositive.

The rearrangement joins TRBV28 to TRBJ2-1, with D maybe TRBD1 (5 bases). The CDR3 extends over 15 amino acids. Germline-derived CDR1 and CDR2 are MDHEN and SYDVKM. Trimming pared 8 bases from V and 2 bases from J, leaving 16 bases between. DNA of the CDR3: TGTGCCAGCGGCTCCGTGACAGAAACCTACAATGAGCAGTTCTTC. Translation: CASGSVTETYNEQFF.

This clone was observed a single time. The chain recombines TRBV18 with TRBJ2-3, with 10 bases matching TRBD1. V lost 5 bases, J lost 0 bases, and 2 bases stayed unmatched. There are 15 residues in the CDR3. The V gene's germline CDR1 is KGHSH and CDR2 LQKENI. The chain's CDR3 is CASSSDRGSTDTQYF. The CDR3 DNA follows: TGTGCCAGCTCATCGGACAGGGGGAGCACAGATACGCAGTATTTT.

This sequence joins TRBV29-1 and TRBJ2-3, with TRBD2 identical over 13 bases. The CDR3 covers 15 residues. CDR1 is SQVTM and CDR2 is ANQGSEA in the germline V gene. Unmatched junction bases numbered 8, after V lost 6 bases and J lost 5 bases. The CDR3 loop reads CSVDGTSGAEDTQYF. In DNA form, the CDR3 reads TGCAGCGTGGATGGGACTAGCGGGGCGGAAGATACGCAGTATTTT.

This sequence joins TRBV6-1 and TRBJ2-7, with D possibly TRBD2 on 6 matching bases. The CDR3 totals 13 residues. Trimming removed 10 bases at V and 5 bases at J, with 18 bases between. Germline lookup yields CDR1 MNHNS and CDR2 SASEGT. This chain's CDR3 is CATVGQGGDEQYF. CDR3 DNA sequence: TGTGCCACCGTGGGGCAGGGAGGAGACGAGCAGTACTTC.

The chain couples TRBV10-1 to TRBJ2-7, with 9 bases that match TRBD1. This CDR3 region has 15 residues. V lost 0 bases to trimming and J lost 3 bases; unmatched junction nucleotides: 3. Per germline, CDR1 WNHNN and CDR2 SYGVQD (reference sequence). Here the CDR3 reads CASSESTGGYYEQYF. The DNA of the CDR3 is TGCGCCAGCAGTGAGTCAACAGGGGGCTACTACGAGCAGTACTTC.

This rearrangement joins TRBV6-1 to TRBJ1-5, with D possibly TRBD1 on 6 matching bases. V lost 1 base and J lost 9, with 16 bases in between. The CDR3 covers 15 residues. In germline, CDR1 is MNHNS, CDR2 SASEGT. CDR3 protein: CASSEGQAELGPQHF. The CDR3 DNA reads TGTGCCAGCAGTGAAGGACAGGCCGAACTTGGGCCCCAGCATTTT.

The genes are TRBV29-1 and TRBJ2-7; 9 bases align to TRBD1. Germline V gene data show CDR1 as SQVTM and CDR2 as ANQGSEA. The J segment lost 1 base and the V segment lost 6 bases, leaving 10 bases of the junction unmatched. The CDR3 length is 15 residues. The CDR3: CSVPRGGTGSYEQYF. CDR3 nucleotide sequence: TGCAGCGTCCCTAGGGGGGGGACAGGGTCCTACGAGCAGTACTTC.